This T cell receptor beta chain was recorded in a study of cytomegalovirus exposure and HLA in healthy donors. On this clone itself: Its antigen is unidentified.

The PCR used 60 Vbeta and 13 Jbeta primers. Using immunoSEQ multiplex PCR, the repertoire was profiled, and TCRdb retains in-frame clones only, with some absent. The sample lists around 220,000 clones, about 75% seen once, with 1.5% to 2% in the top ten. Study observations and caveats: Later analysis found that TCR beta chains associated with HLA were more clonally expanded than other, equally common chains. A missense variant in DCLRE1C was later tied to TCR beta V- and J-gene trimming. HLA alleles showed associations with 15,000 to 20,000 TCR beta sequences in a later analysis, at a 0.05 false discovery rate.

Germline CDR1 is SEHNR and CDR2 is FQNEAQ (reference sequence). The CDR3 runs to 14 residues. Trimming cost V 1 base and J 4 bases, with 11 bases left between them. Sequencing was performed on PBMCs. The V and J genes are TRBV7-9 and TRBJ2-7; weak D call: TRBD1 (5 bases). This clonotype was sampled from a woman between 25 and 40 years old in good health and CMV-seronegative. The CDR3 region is CASSLEYRLYEQYF. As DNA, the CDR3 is TGTGCCAGCAGCTTAGAGTACAGGCTATACGAGCAGTACTTC.